This passage covers 7 T cell receptor beta chains from one sample sequenced in a study of T cell responses to AZD1222 COVID-19 vaccine. The table came from immunoSEQ multiplex PCR; TCRdb's copy has only in-frame clones and leaves some out. There are 200,000 or so clones in the sample; approximately 94% occur only once, and over 7.5% lies in the top ten. The sample consisted of peripheral blood, taken on day 0 of AZD1222 vaccination. These receptors were collected from an adult in good health.

J is TRBJ1-1 and V is TRBV28, with D unresolved. Germline V gene lookup returns CDR1 MDHEN and CDR2 SYDVKM. V was cut by 3 bases and J by 0 bases, with 11 bases left in between. The CDR3 consists of 15 residues. The CDR3 reads CASSLPQGMNTEAFF. For the CDR3, the DNA is TGTGCCAGCAGTTTGCCGCAAGGCATGAACACTGAAGCTTTCTTT.

About this clone itself: The junction and the germline gene differ at one end; a read error may be behind it. V gene TRBV20-1 combines with J gene TRBJ2-5; 9 nucleotides agree with TRBD2. The CDR3 contains 13 residues. In germline, CDR1 is DFQATT, CDR2 SNEGSKA (reference sequence). The CDR3 bases are TGCAGTGCTAGTCTAGCGGGGCAAGGGACCCAGTACTTC. Translating it yields CSASLAGQGTQYF.

This sequence joins TRBV9 and TRBJ2-6, with TRBD2 as a possible D gene (5 bases). The CDR3 totals 15 residues. From germline, CDR1 is SGDLS and CDR2 YYNGEE. The V end lost 4 bases, the J end lost 3 bases, and 11 bases lay between the germline ends. CDR3 protein: CASSPGSFGANVLTF. In DNA, the CDR3 is TGTGCCAGCAGCCCTGGGAGTTTTGGGGCCAACGTCCTGACTTTC.

The chain has TRBV19 and TRBJ2-7, with 9 bases lining up with TRBD2. Unmatched junction bases numbered 19, after V lost 4 bases and J lost 6 bases. The CDR3 is made up of 18 amino acids. The germline V gene has CDR1 LNHDA and CDR2 SQIVND (reference sequence). CDR3 sequence (DNA): TGTGCCAGTAGTAGACACAACCCCGGGACTAGCAGAGTCGGCGAGCAGTACTTC. This encodes CASSRHNPGTSRVGEQYF.

This clone occurred once. V gene TRBV5-3 combines with J gene TRBJ2-7; D uncertain. TRBV5-3 is treated as an ORF (open reading frame) with a function not yet certain. V was shortened by 3 bases and J by 2 bases, with 6 bases between the two germline ends. The CDR3 is 12 amino acids. The CDR3 region has the DNA TGTGCCAGAAGCTGTGAAACCTACGAGCAGTACTTC. Translating gives CARSCETYEQYF.

As concerns this clone: Other DNA sequences in the same sample also yield this CDR3. This rearrangement joins TRBV5-6 to TRBJ1-5, with TRBD1 as a possible D gene (5 bases). The CDR3 contains 13 residues. Trimming stripped 3 bases from V and 4 bases from J, with 8 bases between. Germline CDR1 SGHDT, CDR2 YYEEEE. For the CDR3, the DNA is TGTGCCAGCAGCTCCGGGGCGAATCAGCCCCAGCATTTT. Protein sequence: CASSSGANQPQHF.

The chain employs TRBV6-1 and TRBJ2-1, with 11 bases that match TRBD2. The CDR3 totals 18 residues. Per germline, CDR1 MNHNS and CDR2 SASEGT. The V gene end was trimmed by 3 bases and the J gene end by 9 bases; junction bases not matched to a gene: 16. The CDR3 protein is CASSDYIATSGSRGEQFF. The CDR3 DNA follows: TGTGCCAGCAGTGATTACATCGCTACTAGCGGGAGCCGGGGTGAGCAGTTCTTC.